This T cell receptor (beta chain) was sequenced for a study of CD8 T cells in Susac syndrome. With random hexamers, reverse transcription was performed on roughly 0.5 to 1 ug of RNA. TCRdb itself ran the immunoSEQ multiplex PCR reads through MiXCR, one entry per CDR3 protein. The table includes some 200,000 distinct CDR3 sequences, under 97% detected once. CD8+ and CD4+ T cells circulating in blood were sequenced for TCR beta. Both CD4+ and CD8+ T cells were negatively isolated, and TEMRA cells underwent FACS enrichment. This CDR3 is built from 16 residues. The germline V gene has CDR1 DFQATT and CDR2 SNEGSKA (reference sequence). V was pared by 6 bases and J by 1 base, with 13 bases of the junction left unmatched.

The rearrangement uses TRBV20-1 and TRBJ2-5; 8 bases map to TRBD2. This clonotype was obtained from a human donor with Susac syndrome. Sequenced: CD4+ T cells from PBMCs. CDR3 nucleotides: TGCAGTGCAAGCAGCCCGGGGGGGGTGCTCCAAGAGACCCAGTACTTC. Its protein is CSASSPGGVLQETQYF.